This T cell receptor beta chain came from a study of T-cell reconstitution after alpha-beta-depleted transplantation in children (dated by TCRdb to 2016 to 2017). Regarding the research as a whole: T-cell immune reconstitution after TCRalphabeta/CD19-depleted allogeneic hematopoietic cell transplantation in children was quantitatively tracked in the study by means of TCR repertoire profiling.

This clonotype has a count of ten or more. Its antigen specificity is not known. No clone much larger than this one lies a single base away; base qualities are absent. Libraries came from PCR. The listed sequencing device is Illumina HiSeq 2500. Molecular barcoding was employed in the preparation of TCR libraries, with unique molecular identifiers being used to normalize TCRbeta repertoire quantification. TCRdb reprocessed the public reads (quality trimming at Q25 with fastp, clone calling with MiXCR) and kept in-frame beta chains. CDR3 protein duplicates are merged, each entry listing the most common genes and DNA. The sample table records about 600,000 distinct CDR3 sequences; 8% to 11% of these occur just once. The top ten hold less than 5% of the sample. This TCR derives from a human donor who donated a stem cell graft to a child with acute myeloid leukemia. Material: PBMCs from the stem cell graft donor, obtained from the stem cell graft.

The CDR3 region has the sequence CASSLINDEQFF. The sequence in DNA is TGTGCCAGCAGCCTCATTAACGATGAGCAGTTCTTC. This receptor chain uses TRBV12-3 or TRBV12-4 and TRBJ2-1; the D segment cannot be called with confidence. The V end loses 6 bases and the J end loses 8 bases, and a stretch of 11 bases separates them. The CDR3 goes from the cysteine to the phenylalanine over 12 residues. Only the CDR3 DNA stays, 36 bases, in frame from base 1.